One sample yielded the 5 T cell receptor beta chains listed below, sequenced in a study of shared clonotypes between healthy human individuals. Assay: immunoSEQ multiplex PCR; the TCRdb copy retains only in-frame clones and omits some. There are roughly 530,000 clones in the sample; almost 97% occur only once, and about 0.064% lies in the top ten. Sequenced material: naive CD4+ T cells sorted from blood. Documented subset: CD45RA+ positively selected. The receptor source for this set is a woman aged 25 to 39 in good health.

The chain couples TRBV10-2 to TRBJ2-1; tentative D call: TRBD1 (5 bases). Deletions cut 8 bases from V and 4 bases from J, with 21 bases between. CDR1 is WSHSY, CDR2 SAAADI, per germline. The CDR3 has 16 residues. CDR3 bases: TGCGCCAGCTCTCACTCAGGGCGCCCACAATACAATGAGCAGTTCTTC. Translation: CASSHSGRPQYNEQFF.

This chain joins TRBV2 and TRBJ1-1; D gene unclear. V gave up 8 bases and J gave up 8 bases, with 12 bases separating them. This CDR3 is built from 11 residues. Looked up from germline, CDR1 is SNHLY and CDR2 is FYNNEI. CDR3 in DNA: TGTGCCAGCCGGAAAGAGACAGAAGCTTTCTTT. Its translation is CASRKETEAFF.

The V call is TRBV28, the J call TRBJ2-2, with D possibly being TRBD1 (6 bases). This CDR3 region has 15 residues. Trimming shortened V by 3 bases and J by 1 base, and 9 bases separated the two germline ends. CDR1 is MDHEN, CDR2 SYDVKM, per germline. CDR3 sequence (DNA): TGTGCCAGCAGTTTGGGGGCAGGGAACACCGGGGAGCTGTTTTTT. Encoded protein: CASSLGAGNTGELFF.

This chain joins TRBV7-8 and TRBJ2-4; D is possibly TRBD1 or TRBD2 (5 bases each). The CDR3 length is 14 residues. From germline, CDR1 is SGHVS and CDR2 FQNEAQ. The V end lost 8 bases, the J end lost 8 bases, and 19 bases lay between the germline ends. The CDR3, as DNA: TGTGCCAGCTCATTTGGGGACCCCGTAGACATTCAGTACTTC. It encodes CASSFGDPVDIQYF.

The gene calls are TRBV29-1 and TRBJ2-6; weak D call: TRBD2 (6 bases). The CDR3 is made up of 16 amino acids. The germline V gene encodes CDR1 SQVTM and CDR2 ANQGSEA. Trimming took 1 base from V and 0 from J, leaving 10 bases between them. The CDR3 sequence is CSVEGGLTSGANVLTF. The CDR3 nucleotides read TGCAGCGTTGAAGGGGGACTGACCTCTGGGGCCAACGTCCTGACTTTC.